Listed here are 13 T cell receptor beta chains from one sample, sequenced in a study of blood T cell repertoires in COVID-19. Generated by immunoSEQ multiplex PCR, the TCRdb table keeps only in-frame clones and is missing some. Seen here are 200,000 to 250,000 clones, around 86% observed once, and the top ten hold 9% to 15%. The sample was peripheral blood. These receptor sequences come from a man at least 80 years old with acute or convalescent COVID-19.

This chain uses TRBV20-1 with TRBJ1-5, with D maybe TRBD1 (5 bases). The ends were cut back, 5 bases at V and 9 bases at J, with 11 bases in the middle. The CDR3 totals 11 residues. Germline values: CDR1 DFQATT, CDR2 SNEGSKA (reference sequence). CDR3 DNA: TGCAGTGCTGGGGGGAGCCGGCCCCAGCATTTT. Its protein is CSAGGSRPQHF.

CDR3 loop: CASSQRGIGNQPQHF. The CDR3 DNA reads TGTGCCAGCAGCCAACGGGGGATCGGCAATCAGCCCCAGCATTTT. The chain recombines TRBV3-1 (or the pseudogene TRBV3-2) with TRBJ1-5, with D maybe TRBD1 (5 bases). Germline loops: CDR1 LGHDT, CDR2 YNNKEL (reference sequence). The germline V and J ends were trimmed by 2 bases and 2 bases, with 10 bases remaining between them. The CDR3 sequence is 15 residues long.

The rearrangement links TRBV6-5 to TRBJ2-2, with 10 bases matching TRBD2. Germline V gene data show CDR1 as MNHEY and CDR2 as SVGAGI. V shed 4 bases and J 7 bases; nucleotides not matched to a gene: 9. The CDR3 sequence is 16 residues long. Written as DNA, the CDR3 is TGTGCCAGCAGTTTGGCTAGCGGGAGAGTTAGCGGGGAGCTGTTTTTT. Residues: CASSLASGRVSGELFF.

The rearrangement links TRBV3-1 (or the pseudogene TRBV3-2) to TRBJ2-7; 8 bases are shared with TRBD1. The CDR3 extends over 12 amino acids. Germline CDR1 is LGHDT and CDR2 is YNNKEL (reference sequence). V trimming: 3 bases; J trimming: 6 bases; junction bases outside the gene matches: 1. The CDR3 spells CASSQQGAEQYF. The CDR3 DNA reads TGTGCCAGCAGCCAGCAGGGGGCCGAGCAGTACTTC.

This sequence joins TRBV7-2 and TRBJ2-2; tentatively, D is TRBD1 (6 bases). V lost 1 base to trimming and J lost 6 bases, with 21 bases between them. CDR1 SGHTA and CDR2 FQGNSA come from the germline V gene. This CDR3 region has 18 residues. The CDR3 DNA sequence: TGTGCCAGCAGCTTAGTTGAATTAGGTTGGGGGCAGTCCGGGGAGCTGTTTTTT. Translation gives CASSLVELGWGQSGELFF.

This sequence joins TRBV21-1 and TRBJ2-1; TRBD2, the D gene given by the table, was not confirmed from the DNA. TRBV21-1 is recorded as a pseudogene. The CDR3 has 18 residues. The DNA of the CDR3 is TGTGCCAGCAGCAAAGCGGGTCAGCGGGAGGGCTCCTACAATGAGCAGTTCTTC. Protein sequence: CASSKAGQREGSYNEQFF.

A single count supports this clone. This sequence joins TRBV15 and TRBJ1-6; the match to TRBD1 covers 9 bases. Germline V gives CDR1 LNHNV, CDR2 YYDKDF (reference sequence). V shed 1 base, J shed 6 bases, and the junction held 13 bases outside the gene matches. This CDR3 is 19 amino acids long. CDR3 DNA: TGTGCCACCAGCAGAGTTCTGAAGGGACAGGGCTGGCGTAATTCACCCCTCCACTTT. As protein: CATSRVLKGQGWRNSPLHF.

The chain is built from TRBV6-5 and TRBJ2-3, with TRBD2 matching 11 bases. The CDR3 covers 15 residues. Germline assignment: CDR1 MNHEY and CDR2 SVGAGI. The J segment lost 8 bases and the V segment lost 5 bases, leaving 9 bases of the junction unmatched. Here the CDR3 reads CASSPLAGDSGTQYF. The CDR3 region has the DNA TGTGCCAGCAGTCCACTAGCGGGAGATAGCGGTACGCAGTATTTT.

V gene TRBV5-1 combines with J gene TRBJ2-7, with a possible D match to TRBD2 (7 bases). The CDR3 loop spans 18 amino acids. Germline V CDR1 and CDR2: SGHRS, YFSETQ. V dropped 2 bases and J dropped 3 bases, with 24 bases sitting between them. CDR3 sequence (DNA): TGCGCCAGCAGCTTAGGGCCCCACGTGGGGGGGCTTATCTACGAGCAGTACTTC. The encoded protein is CASSLGPHVGGLIYEQYF.

This clone has a single count. The chain uses TRBV5-1 and TRBJ1-4, with 7 bases identical to TRBD1. Germline CDR1 and CDR2: SGHRS and YFSETQ. The CDR3 is 14 residues long. Trimming removed 5 bases from V and 8 bases from J; junction bases left unmatched: 9. The CDR3 bases are TGCGCCAGCAGGCCTACAGGGGAAGGAGAAAAACTGTTTTTT. Protein: CASRPTGEGEKLFF.

This chain joins TRBV3-1 (or the pseudogene TRBV3-2) and TRBJ1-1, with TRBD1 identical over 8 bases. V shed 3 bases and J 4 bases; nucleotides not matched to a gene: 4. This CDR3 has 14 amino acids. CDR1 and CDR2 from the germline V gene are LGHDT and YNNKEL (reference sequence). The CDR3 coding sequence is TGTGCCAGCAGCCAGCCCACAGGGGGCACTGAAGCTTTCTTT. It codes for CASSQPTGGTEAFF.

The sample holds a few counts of this clone. The chain links TRBV4-2 to TRBJ1-6, with 9 bases lining up with TRBD1. This CDR3 contains 15 residues. In germline, CDR1 is LGHNA, CDR2 YNFKEQ. V trimming: 0 bases; J trimming: 9 bases; junction bases outside the gene matches: 3. In DNA, the CDR3 is TGTGCCAGCAGCCAAGAGGGGACAGGGCGTTCACCCCTCCACTTT. The encoded protein is CASSQEGTGRSPLHF.

V and J are TRBV7-9 and TRBJ1-6; 8 positions agree with TRBD1. The length of the CDR3 is 15 residues. Germline V gene data show CDR1 as SEHNR and CDR2 as FQNEAQ (reference sequence). With 4 bases clipped from V and 2 bases from J, the junction kept 1 base outside the gene matches. The CDR3 DNA is TGTGCCAGCAGCTCGGGACAGGCCTATAATTCACCCCTCCACTTT. It codes for CASSSGQAYNSPLHF.